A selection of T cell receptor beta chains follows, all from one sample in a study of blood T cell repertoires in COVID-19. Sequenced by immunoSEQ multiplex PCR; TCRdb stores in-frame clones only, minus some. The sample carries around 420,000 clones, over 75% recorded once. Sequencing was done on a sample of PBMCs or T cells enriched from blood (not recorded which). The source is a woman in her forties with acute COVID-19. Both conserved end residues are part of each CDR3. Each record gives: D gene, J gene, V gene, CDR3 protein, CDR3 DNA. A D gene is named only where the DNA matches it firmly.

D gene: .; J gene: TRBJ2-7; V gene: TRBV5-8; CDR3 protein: CASSGGPTQSYEQYF; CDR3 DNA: TGTGCCAGCAGCGGAGGACCGACGCAATCCTACGAGCAGTACTTC
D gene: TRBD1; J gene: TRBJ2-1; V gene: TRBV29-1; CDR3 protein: CSVEGTGFDEQFF; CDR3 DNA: TGCAGCGTCGAGGGGACAGGGTTCGATGAGCAGTTCTTC
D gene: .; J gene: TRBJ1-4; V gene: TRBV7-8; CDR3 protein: CASSFGTPQSGKLFF; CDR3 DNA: TGTGCCAGCAGCTTTGGGACACCTCAGTCGGGAAAACTGTTTTTT
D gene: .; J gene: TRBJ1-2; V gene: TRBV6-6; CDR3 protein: CASSNDRFYTF; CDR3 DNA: TGTGCCAGCAGTAATGACAGGTTTTACACCTTC
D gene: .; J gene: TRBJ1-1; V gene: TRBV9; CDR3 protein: CASSAGDSQNTEAFF; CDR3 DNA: TGTGCCAGCTCAGCGGGTGACAGCCAGAACACTGAAGCTTTCTTT
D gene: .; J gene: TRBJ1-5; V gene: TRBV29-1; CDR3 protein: CSAGGLGQPQHF; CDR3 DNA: TGCAGCGCCGGGGGGTTAGGTCAGCCCCAGCATTTT
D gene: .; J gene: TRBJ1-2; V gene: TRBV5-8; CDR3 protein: CASSVQTGPSYGYTF; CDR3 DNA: TGTGCCAGCAGCGTACAAACAGGGCCTTCCTATGGCTACACCTTC
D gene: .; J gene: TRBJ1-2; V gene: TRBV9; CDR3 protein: CASSVVGGAHGYTF; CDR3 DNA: TGTGCCAGCAGCGTAGTCGGAGGGGCACATGGCTACACCTTC
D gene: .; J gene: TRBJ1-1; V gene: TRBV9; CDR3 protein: CASSVGTVDTEAFF; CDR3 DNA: TGTGCCAGCAGCGTAGGGACAGTTGACACTGAAGCTTTCTTT
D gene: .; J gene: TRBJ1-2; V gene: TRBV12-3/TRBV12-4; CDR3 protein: CASSLLGGDGYTF; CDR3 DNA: TGTGCCAGCAGTTTACTTGGTGGAGACGGCTACACCTTC
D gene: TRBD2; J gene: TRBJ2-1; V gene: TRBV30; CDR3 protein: CAWSGGYNEQFF; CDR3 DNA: TGTGCCTGGTCCGGGGGGTACAATGAGCAGTTCTTC
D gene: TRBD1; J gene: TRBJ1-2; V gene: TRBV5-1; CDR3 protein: CASSLSGQGAGGYTF; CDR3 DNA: TGCGCCAGCAGCTTGTCTGGACAGGGGGCGGGTGGCTACACCTTC
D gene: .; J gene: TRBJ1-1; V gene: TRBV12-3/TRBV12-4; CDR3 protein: CASSLAFGTEAFF; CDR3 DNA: TGTGCCAGCAGTTTAGCGTTCGGGACTGAAGCTTTCTTT